This TCR beta chain derives from a study of molecular identifiers for immune sequencing clone quantification (dated by TCRdb to between 2018 and 2020). Describing the broader study: In a replicate experiment, RNA from approximately 22,000 or 94,000 naive CD8 T cells was split into five aliquots, four of which were sequenced. This methods study benchmarked molecular-identifier clustering-based TCR repertoire sequencing (MIDCIRS) and TCR RNA copy counting, using CD8 T cells to do so. On the study overall, not on this receptor specifically: The naive libraries included spiked-in Jurkat TCR RNA (about 9 copies' worth), and this Jurkat TCR RNA is not part of the donor repertoire. Modeling indicated about 3 TCR RNA copies recovered per cell, compared with 9.5 to 10 by digital PCR, which implies a capture efficiency of approximately 30%. Without barcode sub-clustering, chimeric consensus sequences inflated TCR diversity; chimeras reached as high as 47%. Identical TCR molecules sharing a barcode could cause highly expanded clone sizes to be underestimated. Spiked-in Jurkat TCR RNA equal to a single cell's worth was reported to be detectable even within 1,200,000 naive CD8 T cells. In CMV-specific effector cells, clones with more than 20 RNA copies accounted for over 97% of molecules, whereas in naive cells such clones accounted for under 1%.

The germline ends are 6 bases apart after V is trimmed by 0 bases and J by 5 bases. According to the germline V gene (reference sequence), CDR1 reads DFQATT and CDR2 reads SNEGSKA. The CDR3 runs 12 residues from the cysteine to the phenylalanine. Only the CDR3 portion is preserved as DNA: 36 bases, with reading frame beginning at the first base. This clonotype turned up a few times. The target of this receptor is not known. The input lacks base qualities; no much larger clone sits a single base away. Libraries came from PCR. TCRdb names NextSeq 500 as the instrument used. Bulk TCR libraries were prepared as previously described, using TCR primers listed in Table S5. Total RNA was purified with the Qiagen AllPrep DNA/RNA kit. Before any analysis, reads coming from multiple sequencing runs of the same library were combined into one pool. The authors processed their data as follows. Reads were retained only if their TCR constant sequence matched exactly, and those retained reads were trimmed to 150 nt and grouped according to their 12-nt molecular barcodes. Reads within each barcode group were sub-clustered using a 15% Levenshtein threshold, and quality-weighted consensus sequences were constructed for each RNA molecule. Non-functional sequences were discarded, and so were lower-count sequences lying one edit away from another sequence. Based on fitting two negative binomial distributions, any barcode sub-cluster with under 20% of the maximum read count was discarded. Using fastp trimming at Q25 and MiXCR clonotype assembly, TCRdb reanalyzed the public sequencing data and kept in-frame beta chains. A single entry per CDR3 protein holds the most common genes and DNA from its merged rows. Clone size and V and J calls follow TCRdb, not the original study. Here the sample has hundreds of thousands of distinct CDR3 sequences; 25% occur a single time. The biggest ten clones account for 0.78% of the sample.

Libraries of naive CD8 T cells were built from approximately 20,000 to 980,000 sorted cells, with 10%, 30% or 50% of the purified RNA used. On a BD FACSAria II, naive CD8 T cells were FACS-sorted as CD8+CD4-CCR7+CD45RA+ and collected into RLT Plus buffer. To test detection sensitivity, Jurkat RNA equal to 10 or so TCR copies was added to samples of about 18,000-1,100,000 naive CD8 T cells. CD8 T cells were enriched with RosetteSep CD8+ T Cell Enrichment Cocktail and Ficoll-Paque, followed by ACK red cell lysis. Recombination joined TRBV20-1 with TRBJ2-3; confidence is insufficient to name the D gene. The sample taken for sequencing was naive CD8+ T cells from blood, with Jurkat cell RNA spiked in. The label giving this sample's cell subset or site can be read as: FACS-sorted CD8+CD4-CCR7+CD45RA+ naive T cells. The TCR originated in a human donor in good health. Some libraries in this study had Jurkat cell RNA spiked in. The CDR3 here reads CSARDEEDTQYF. The sequenced DNA: TGCAGTGCTAGAGATGAGGAAGATACGCAGTATTTT.